Shown below are 30 T cell receptor beta chains from a single sample sequenced in a study of blood T cell repertoires in COVID-19. Measured with immunoSEQ multiplex PCR; TCRdb has only the in-frame clones, and not every one. The data hold about 670,000 clones, with 90% observed a single time. The sequencing sample was made of peripheral blood. The receptors originated from a woman younger than 30 with acute or convalescent COVID-19.

The V call is TRBV24-1, the J call TRBJ1-4; TRBD1 matches 10 bases. Germline CDR1 and CDR2: KGHDR and SFDVKD. Losses at the gene ends were 4 bases for V and 7 bases for J; bases not matched to a gene: 5. The CDR3 extends over 15 amino acids. The CDR3 DNA sequence: TGTGCCACCAGTGAGGGACAGGGGACAGCTGAAAAACTGTTTTTT. Translating it yields CATSEGQGTAEKLFF.

The CDR3 region has the DNA TGTGCCAGCAGCTACCGGGACTCTTATAATTCACCCCTCCACTTT. This gives the protein CASSYRDSYNSPLHF. This rearrangement joins TRBV6-7 to TRBJ1-6; the D gene is possibly TRBD1 (5 bases). TRBV6-7 is assigned to the ORF class and has an uncertain function. CDR3 size: 15 residues. The V end lost 6 bases, the J end lost 4 bases, and 13 bases lay between the germline ends.

V and J are TRBV28 and TRBJ2-7; 7 nucleotides match TRBD1. Germline assignment: CDR1 MDHEN and CDR2 SYDVKM. V trimming: 6 bases; J trimming: 2 bases; junction bases outside the gene matches: 31. This CDR3 is built from 22 residues. CDR3 in amino acids: CASRSWGSAKLGRGSSPYEQYF. Written as DNA, the CDR3 is TGTGCCAGCAGGTCGTGGGGATCGGCGAAACTGGGCAGGGGGTCTAGTCCCTACGAGCAGTACTTC.

The genes are TRBV4-1 and TRBJ1-2; 7 bases align to TRBD1. V was clipped by 3 bases and J by 2 bases; unmatched bases: 12. This CDR3 has 17 residues. Germline V lookup: CDR1 MGHRA, CDR2 YSYEKL. The CDR3 spells CASSHPLRTGPNYGYTF. The CDR3, as DNA: TGCGCCAGCAGCCACCCCCTCCGGACAGGACCAAACTATGGCTACACCTTC.

This clone was seen a handful of times. The rearrangement links TRBV2 to TRBJ2-1, with TRBD1 as a possible D gene (5 bases). V shed 5 bases and J shed 15 bases, with 23 bases lying between them. CDR1 is SNHLY, CDR2 FYNNEI, per germline. The CDR3 is 14 amino acids. In nucleotides, the CDR3 is TGTGCCAGCAGTCGGACAACCGACCTATTAAAGCTGTTCTTC. Translating gives CASSRTTDLLKLFF.

This clone was observed once. This rearrangement joins TRBV29-1 to TRBJ1-2; perhaps TRBD1 as D (6 bases). CDR1 and CDR2 (germline): SQVTM, ANQGSEA. V lost 1 base to trimming and J lost 6 bases, with 12 bases between them. This CDR3 contains 13 residues. The CDR3 here is CSVEAGTHHGYTF. CDR3 sequence (DNA): TGCAGCGTTGAAGCCGGGACACACCATGGCTACACCTTC.

The chain uses TRBV6-6 and TRBJ1-6, with TRBD1 matching 7 bases. Germline lookup yields CDR1 MNHNY and CDR2 SVGAGI (reference sequence). V shed 6 bases, J shed 2 bases, and the junction held 4 bases outside the gene matches. The length of the CDR3 is 15 residues. The DNA of the CDR3 is TGTGCCAGCAGCCAAGACAGGGCCTATAATTCACCCCTCCACTTT. Protein product: CASSQDRAYNSPLHF.

J is TRBJ2-2 and V is TRBV27; D is tentatively TRBD1 or TRBD2 (7 bases each). Germline CDR1 reads MNHEY; CDR2 reads SMNVEV (reference sequence). This CDR3 has 15 amino acids. With 10 bases removed from V and 5 bases from J, the gap between germline ends came to 20 bases. The CDR3 DNA follows: TGTGCCACCAGGGGGGGGGCAAAGGGGACCGGGGAGCTGTTTTTT. This encodes CATRGGAKGTGELFF.

The rearrangement uses TRBV24-1 and TRBJ2-5, with D perhaps TRBD1 (6 bases). This CDR3 has 15 residues. Trimming took 6 bases from V and 4 from J, leaving 17 bases between them. Looked up from germline, CDR1 is KGHDR and CDR2 is SFDVKD. CDR3 in DNA: TGTGCCACCAGTAGCTCCGGGACATTTGGAGAGACCCAGTACTTC. Translation: CATSSSGTFGETQYF.

V is TRBV5-1 and J is TRBJ1-1; D might be TRBD1 (5 bases). From germline, CDR1 is SGHRS and CDR2 YFSETQ. The V gene lost 0 bases and the J gene lost 4 bases, with 10 bases spanning the gap. CDR3 length equals 14 residues. CDR3 DNA sequence: TGCGCCAGCAGCTTGGGGGGCAAACCCACTGAAGCTTTCTTT. This encodes CASSLGGKPTEAFF.

The chain uses TRBV3-1 (or the pseudogene TRBV3-2) and TRBJ1-3; 8 bases are a match to TRBD1. In germline, CDR1 is LGHDT, CDR2 YNNKEL (reference sequence). The CDR3 is 15 residues long. After removal of 4 bases from V and 4 bases from J, the junction contained 6 bases not matched to a gene. The CDR3 loop reads CASSPPDRDGNTIYF. The DNA of the CDR3 is TGTGCCAGCAGCCCCCCGGACAGGGACGGAAACACCATATATTTT.

The sample holds a few counts of this clone. The chain recombines TRBV11-2 with TRBJ1-2, with a possible D match to TRBD1 (5 bases). Looked up from germline, CDR1 is SGHAT and CDR2 is FQNNGV. V was clipped by 3 bases and J by 0 bases, with 20 bases between them. The CDR3 totals 18 residues. The CDR3 DNA reads TGTGCCAGCAGCTTTATCCGAAAAGTAATAGGGGCTAACTATGGCTACACCTTC. Translating it yields CASSFIRKVIGANYGYTF.

The genes are TRBV6-5 and TRBJ1-6; 7 bases match TRBD1. Germline assignment: CDR1 MNHEY and CDR2 SVGAGI. The CDR3 totals 15 residues. V dropped 6 bases and J dropped 6; count of bases not matched to a gene: 8. CDR3 in amino acids: CASRRQGEANSPLHF. The CDR3 DNA is TGTGCCAGCAGACGACAGGGAGAGGCTAATTCACCCCTCCACTTT.

The rearrangement joins TRBV7-2 to TRBJ2-3; 8 nucleotides line up with TRBD2. J gave up 0 bases and V 5 bases, and 4 bases lay outside the gene matches. Germline V gene data show CDR1 as SGHTA and CDR2 as FQGNSA. The CDR3 runs to 15 residues. The CDR3 sequence is CASSLSGTSTDTQYF. CDR3 DNA sequence: TGTGCCAGCAGCCTTAGCGGGACTAGCACAGATACGCAGTATTTT.

The chain is built from TRBV29-1 and TRBJ1-5, with D unclear. This CDR3 region has 13 residues. The germline V and J ends were trimmed by 4 bases and 6 bases, with 13 bases remaining between them. Germline CDR1 SQVTM, CDR2 ANQGSEA. CDR3 amino acids: CSVAVTEGQPQHF. As DNA, the CDR3 is TGCAGCGTTGCAGTAACGGAGGGTCAGCCCCAGCATTTT.

J is TRBJ2-3 and V is TRBV7-2; possible D gene TRBD2, 7 bases. Between the trimmed V and J ends, which lost 4 bases and 2 bases, there was a span of 13 bases. Per germline, CDR1 SGHTA and CDR2 FQGNSA. This CDR3 spans 15 amino acids. CDR3 in amino acids: CASSSGGGDTDTQYF. CDR3 coding DNA: TGTGCCAGCAGCTCAGGAGGGGGGGACACAGATACGCAGTATTTT.

The chain carries TRBV29-1 and TRBJ1-1; weak D call: TRBD1 (6 bases). The germline CDR1 and CDR2 sequences are SQVTM and ANQGSEA. Trimming removed 7 bases at V and 8 bases at J, with 17 bases between. The CDR3 is 12 amino acids. CDR3: CSAGRGGVEAFF. The CDR3 DNA reads TGCAGCGCTGGCAGAGGGGGGGTAGAAGCTTTCTTT.

The chain couples TRBV7-2 to TRBJ1-5; D not resolved. This CDR3 region has 15 residues. Germline CDR1 and CDR2: SGHTA and FQGNSA. V lost 5 bases, J lost 1 base, and 12 bases lay in between. This CDR3 reads CASSPRSGSNQPQHF. The CDR3 DNA reads as TGTGCCAGCAGCCCCAGGTCGGGGAGCAATCAGCCCCAGCATTTT. The full variable domain, its missing parts supplied by reference TRBV7-2 and TRBJ1-5, is GAGVSQSPSNKVTEKGKDVELRCDPISGHTALYWYRQSLGQGLEFLIYFQGNSAPDKSGLPSDRFSAERTGGSVSTLTIQRTQQEDSAVYLCASSPRSGSNQPQHFGDGTRLSIL.

CDR3 loop: CAWIRDRGLGYTF. DNA for the CDR3: TGTGCCTGGATCCGGGACAGGGGGCTCGGCTACACCTTC. The chain recombines TRBV30 with TRBJ1-2; 12 nucleotides line up with TRBD1. This CDR3 has 13 amino acids. V was clipped by 4 bases and J by 8 bases; unmatched bases: 5. Germline CDR1 GTSNPN, CDR2 SVGIG (reference sequence). The variable domain in full, completed from reference TRBV30 and TRBJ1-2, reads SQTIHQWPATLVQPVGSPLSLECTVEGTSNPNLYWYRQAAGRGLQLLFYSVGIGQISSEVPQNLSASRPQDRQFILSSKKLLLSDSGFYLCAWIRDRGLGYTFGSGTRLTVV.

This clone was detected a few times. Other DNA sequences in this sample translate to the same CDR3. CDR3 nucleotides: TGTGCCAGTAGCCGACAGGGCGGCAATCAGCCCCAGCATTTT. Protein: CASSRQGGNQPQHF. The chain joins TRBV19 to TRBJ1-5; 7 positions match TRBD1. This CDR3 is 14 amino acids long. Looked up from germline, CDR1 is LNHDA and CDR2 is SQIVND (reference sequence). V shed 6 bases and J 2 bases; nucleotides not matched to a gene: 4.

This clone was seen once. The V call is TRBV24-1, the J call TRBJ2-2; D is unclear. The CDR3 loop spans 14 amino acids. Germline V CDR1 and CDR2: KGHDR, SFDVKD. Trimming shortened V by 8 bases and J by 1 base, and 10 bases separated the two germline ends. The CDR3 reads CATIEPKNTGELFF. The CDR3 bases are TGTGCCACCATAGAACCAAAGAACACCGGGGAGCTGTTTTTT.

The CDR3 reads CASSSSGTGGEKLFF. In DNA, the CDR3 is TGCGCCAGCAGCTCCTCGGGGACAGGGGGCGAAAAACTGTTTTTT. The chain is built from TRBV5-1 and TRBJ1-4; TRBD1 matches 12 bases. Germline values: CDR1 SGHRS, CDR2 YFSETQ. The CDR3 has 15 residues. V trimming: 3 bases; J trimming: 8 bases; junction bases outside the gene matches: 5.

The genes are TRBV10-3 and TRBJ1-1, with TRBD1 as a possible D gene (5 bases). Germline V CDR1 and CDR2: ENHRY, SYGVKD. Trimming stripped 11 bases from V and 8 bases from J, with 21 bases between. CDR3 size: 13 residues. The chain's CDR3 is CALRGRSGEEAFF. Written as DNA, the CDR3 is TGTGCCCTCCGGGGACGGTCGGGGGAGGAAGCTTTCTTT.

The chain links TRBV5-1 to TRBJ2-3, with D possibly TRBD2 on 5 matching bases. Trimming pared 0 bases from V and 0 bases from J, leaving 14 bases between. Germline CDR1 reads SGHRS; CDR2 reads YFSETQ. CDR3 size: 17 residues. DNA of the CDR3: TGCGCCAGCAGCTTGGACGGGATTCTCCGGAGCACAGATACGCAGTATTTT. The encoded protein is CASSLDGILRSTDTQYF.

The rearrangement uses TRBV20-1 and TRBJ1-2; 8 nucleotides agree with TRBD1. The germline gives CDR1 DFQATT, CDR2 SNEGSKA (reference sequence). CDR3 length equals 13 residues. The trim removed 3 bases at V and 7 bases at J, leaving 7 bases unmatched. The CDR3 here is CSASRQGLSGYTF. The CDR3 coding sequence is TGCAGTGCTAGTAGACAGGGGCTCAGTGGCTACACCTTC.

The CDR3 spells CAISNSWTAGNTIYF. CDR3 bases: TGTGCCATCAGTAATTCCTGGACAGCCGGAAACACCATATATTTT. The chain carries TRBV10-3 and TRBJ1-3, with TRBD1 as a possible D gene (6 bases). There are 15 residues in the CDR3. Germline lookup yields CDR1 ENHRY and CDR2 SYGVKD. V was pared by 5 bases and J by 4 bases, with 15 bases between.

V is TRBV11-1 and J is TRBJ2-7, with 7 nucleotides matching TRBD1. CDR1 and CDR2 from the germline V gene are SGHAT and FQDESV (reference sequence). The CDR3 consists of 15 residues. Trimming cost V 5 bases and J 0 bases; bases outside gene matches: 7. CDR3 loop: CASSLTGSSSYEQYF. The CDR3 DNA follows: TGTGCCAGCAGCCTGACAGGGTCAAGCTCCTACGAGCAGTACTTC.

Only one count was recorded for this clone. This chain joins TRBV21-1 and TRBJ2-1; the DNA was not compared with TRBD2, the D call given in the table. TRBV21-1 is recorded as a pseudogene. The CDR3 has 15 residues. This CDR3 reads CASMPLREGGNEQFF. In DNA, the CDR3 is TGTGCCAGCATGCCCCTCCGCGAGGGCGGGAATGAACAGTTCTTC.

V gene TRBV5-4 combines with J gene TRBJ2-5, with 7 bases fitting TRBD1. The trim removed 4 bases at V and 1 base at J, leaving 1 base unmatched. The CDR3 is 13 amino acids. The germline gives CDR1 SGHNT, CDR2 YYREEE (reference sequence). This CDR3 reads CASSRDSQETQYF. CDR3 bases: TGTGCCAGCAGCCGGGACAGCCAAGAGACCCAGTACTTC.

The V call is TRBV27, the J call TRBJ2-7; a weak D match, TRBD2 (7 bases). This CDR3 has 15 amino acids. Trimming shortened V by 5 bases and J by 4 bases, and 18 bases separated the two germline ends. CDR1 and CDR2 (germline): MNHEY, SMNVEV (reference sequence). CDR3 region: CASSPPRGRGYEQYF. CDR3 nucleotide sequence: TGTGCCAGCAGTCCTCCACGTGGGAGGGGGTACGAGCAGTACTTC.